The 15 T cell receptor beta chains given below trace back to one sample, sequenced in a study of T cells in Graves' hyperthyroidism and ophthalmopathy. Researchers took RNA transcripts and amplified the TCR beta CDR3 regions from them. First-round RT-PCR with HTBI primers amplified the TCR CDR3 region. TCRdb analysed the multiplex PCR reads with MiXCR anew, one entry per CDR3 protein. Here the sample spans about 350,000 distinct CDR3 sequences, nearly 15% being singletons. The sample was blood. The receptors shown here come from an older woman with Graves' ophthalmopathy.

This chain connects TRBV5-1 to TRBJ1-3; maybe TRBD1 (6 bases). This CDR3 contains 16 residues. V was cut by 0 bases and J by 4 bases, with 14 bases left in between. Germline V gene sequence: CDR1 SGHRS, CDR2 YFSETQ. DNA for the CDR3: TGCGCCAGCAGCTTGGTCGGGGGCGCGTACGGAAACACCATATATTTT. Its protein is CASSLVGGAYGNTIYF.

This clonotype was detected many times. This sequence joins TRBV28 and TRBJ2-7; 8 nucleotides line up with TRBD1. Germline lookup yields CDR1 MDHEN and CDR2 SYDVKM. The CDR3 totals 14 residues. The junction had 7 bases not matched to a gene; V was cut back by 7 bases and J by 2 bases. The DNA for the CDR3 is TGTGCCAGCAATCCTCCGGGACAGGCCTACGAGCAGTACTTC. Its protein is CASNPPGQAYEQYF.

This clonotype was counted between two and nine times. The rearrangement joins TRBV9 to TRBJ2-5; 8 bases line up with TRBD2. Per the germline V gene, CDR1 is SGDLS and CDR2 is YYNGEE. This CDR3 contains 15 residues. The ends lost 4 bases at V and 1 base at J; junction bases unmatched: 6. CDR3 coding DNA: TGTGCCAGCAGCTTGGGACTAGGAAGCCAAGAGACCCAGTACTTC. This sequence encodes CASSLGLGSQETQYF.

This clonotype was detected many times. The chain is built from TRBV9 and TRBJ2-3; D unclear. V was cut by 6 bases and J by 0 bases, with 14 bases left in between. This CDR3 is built from 15 residues. Germline assignment: CDR1 SGDLS and CDR2 YYNGEE. CDR3: CASTSRGESTDTQYF. The CDR3, as DNA: TGTGCCAGCACCTCCCGCGGAGAAAGCACAGATACGCAGTATTTT.

This clonotype was seen a few times. V is TRBV28 and J is TRBJ2-3; no firm D call. In germline, CDR1 is MDHEN, CDR2 SYDVKM. CDR3 length equals 13 residues. Trimming stripped 5 bases from V and 2 bases from J, with 8 bases between. In nucleotides, the CDR3 is TGTGCCAGCAGTCCCGCGGACACAGATACGCAGTATTTT. Its translation: CASSPADTDTQYF.

This clonotype was seen a handful of times. The chain combines TRBV6-1 with TRBJ1-5, with D unresolved. The germline gives CDR1 MNHNS, CDR2 SASEGT. Trimming pared 6 bases from V and 3 bases from J, leaving 12 bases between. This CDR3 contains 14 residues. This CDR3 is CASSKDAHNQPQHF. CDR3 nucleotides: TGTGCCAGCAGCAAAGACGCACACAATCAGCCCCAGCATTTT.

This clonotype was seen many times. Because the CDR3 is missing its conserved closing phenylalanine or tryptophan, this is likely a read error. The rearrangement uses TRBV5-1 and TRBJ2-2; 8 nucleotides align to TRBD2. Looked up from germline, CDR1 is SGHRS and CDR2 is YFSETQ. The CDR3 has 14 amino acids. The J segment lost 4 bases and the V segment lost 4 bases, leaving 3 bases of the junction unmatched. The CDR3 sequence: CASSATSGTGELFV. The CDR3 DNA reads TGCGCCAGCAGCGCTACTAGCGGCACCGGGGAGCTGTTTGTT.

This clonotype was seen a few times. The V gene is TRBV5-1, the J gene TRBJ2-5; D is possibly TRBD1 (6 bases). The CDR3 totals 13 residues. Germline lookup yields CDR1 SGHRS and CDR2 YFSETQ. Trimming pared 5 bases from V and 5 bases from J, leaving 13 bases between. The DNA for the CDR3 is TGCGCCAGCAGAGCGAGGGGGTTGGAGACCCAGTACTTC. This gives the protein CASRARGLETQYF.

This clonotype was counted between two and nine times. The rearrangement joins TRBV4-1 to TRBJ2-7; 9 positions match TRBD1. The V gene's germline CDR1 is MGHRA and CDR2 YSYEKL. Trimming took 1 base from V and 2 from J; bases not matched to a gene: 6. The CDR3 is made up of 16 amino acids. The CDR3, as DNA: TGCGCCAGCAGCCAAGGGGCCCGGGACAGGGCCTACGAGCAGTACTTC. This codes for CASSQGARDRAYEQYF.

This clonotype was found many times. This sequence joins TRBV12-5 and TRBJ2-5, with 12 bases matching TRBD2. Germline CDR1 is LGHNT and CDR2 is FRNRAP. The V gene end was trimmed by 1 base and the J gene end by 2 bases; junction bases not matched to a gene: 2. CDR3 length: 16 amino acids. The CDR3 bases are TGTGCTAGTGGTTTGGGCCTAGCGGGAGGGCAAGAGACCCAGTACTTC. This codes for CASGLGLAGGQETQYF.

The chain uses TRBV27 and TRBJ1-5, with D hard to call. Per the germline V gene, CDR1 is MNHEY and CDR2 is SMNVEV (reference sequence). Trimming removed 5 bases at V and 4 bases at J, with 12 bases between. This CDR3 is 14 amino acids long. The CDR3 spells CASSERFLNQPQHF. The CDR3 nucleotides are TGTGCCAGCAGTGAAAGGTTTTTGAATCAGCCCCAGCATTTT.

This clonotype has a count of ten or more. The chain has TRBV12-5 and TRBJ2-4, with TRBD2 matching over 13 bases. Germline V gives CDR1 LGHNT, CDR2 FRNRAP. This CDR3 region has 19 residues. With 6 bases clipped from V and 0 bases from J, the junction kept 11 bases outside the gene matches. The CDR3 DNA reads TGTGCTAGTGGCCAGGGACTAGCGGGAAACGGAGTAGCCAAAAACATTCAGTACTTC. Protein product: CASGQGLAGNGVAKNIQYF.

Concerning this clonotype: Being one base from a much bigger clone, this may be a read error. The rearrangement uses TRBV6-1 and TRBJ1-4; possible D gene TRBD1, 5 bases. Germline lookup yields CDR1 MNHNS and CDR2 SASEGT. This CDR3 has 15 residues. CDR3 sequence: CASSAGGATNEKLLF. In nucleotides, the CDR3 is TGTGCCAGCAGTGCGGGTGGGGCGACTAATGAAAAACTGCTTTTT.

This clonotype turned up a few times. The chain carries TRBV7-2 and TRBJ2-5; TRBD1 might be the D (5 bases). The V end was cut by 1 base, the J end by 4 bases, with 16 bases between. The germline CDR1 and CDR2 sequences are SGHTA and FQGNSA. This CDR3 contains 16 residues. The CDR3 DNA follows: TGTGCCAGCAGCTTAGTAGGGGTAGGCTTTAGAGAGACCCAGTACTTC. Its translation is CASSLVGVGFRETQYF.

This clonotype was counted at least ten times. The rearrangement uses TRBV7-3 and TRBJ2-3; 9 bases fit TRBD2. Germline V CDR1 and CDR2: SGHTA, FQGTGA. V lost 5 bases to trimming and J lost 0 bases; unmatched junction nucleotides: 9. The CDR3 is 17 amino acids. The CDR3 bases are TGTGCCAGCAGCCCGCGAAGCGGGAGGCGGAGCACAGATACGCAGTATTTT. Protein: CASSPRSGRRSTDTQYF.